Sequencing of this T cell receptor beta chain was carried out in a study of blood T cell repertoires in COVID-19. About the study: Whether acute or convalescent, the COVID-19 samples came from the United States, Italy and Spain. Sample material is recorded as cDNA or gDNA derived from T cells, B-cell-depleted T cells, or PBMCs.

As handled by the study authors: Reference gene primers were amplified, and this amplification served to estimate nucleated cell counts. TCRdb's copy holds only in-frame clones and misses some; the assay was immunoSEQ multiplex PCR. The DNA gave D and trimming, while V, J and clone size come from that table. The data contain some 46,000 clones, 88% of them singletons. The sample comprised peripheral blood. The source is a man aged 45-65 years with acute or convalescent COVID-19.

CDR3 sequence (DNA): TGCAGTGCCATCCCCCATACGCAGTATTTT. It specifies CSAIPHTQYF. This chain uses TRBV20-1 with TRBJ2-3; no clear D. The germline CDR1 and CDR2 sequences are DFQATT and SNEGSKA (reference sequence). The length of the CDR3 is 10 residues. V was shortened by 6 bases and J by 7 bases, with 8 bases between the two germline ends.